What follows describes a single T cell receptor (beta chain). The data belong to a study of CD8+CD57+ T cells in acquired aplastic anemia. CDR3 length equals 14 residues. Germline CDR1 and CDR2: LNHDA and SQIVND (reference sequence). The germline V and J ends were trimmed by 7 bases and 3 bases, with 16 bases remaining between them. Patients sequenced had flow cytometry evidence of CD8+CD57+ cell expansion. The template used for profiling TCR beta VDJ and CDR3 was genomic DNA. MiXCR, applied by TCRdb to the reads, yields one record per CDR3 protein. The data contain around 200,000 distinct CDR3 sequences, about half of them seen just once; the ten biggest clones take up about 1.8%.

This sequence originates from a human donor with aplastic anemia. The chain joins TRBV19 to TRBJ2-7; a weak D match, TRBD1 (5 bases). Sequencing was performed on sorted CD4+, CD8+, or CD8+CD57+ T cells (not recorded which) from PBMCs. The CDR3 region has the DNA TGTGCCAGTACCCCAGGGCAGAACCTCTACGAGCAGTACTTC. Protein: CASTPGQNLYEQYF.